The present T cell receptor beta chain was sequenced within a study of T cell repertoires in cytomegalovirus infection. Turning to the study itself: Researchers turned to recently identified HLA-C-restricted CMV epitopes as well as well-studied HLA-B-restricted ones. TCR beta signatures that were public indicated CMV infection and matching HLA type.

Study conclusions and caveats: There were HLA-C-restricted CMV-specific TCR beta clonotypes dominating the ex vivo response.

Only a few counts were recorded for this clonotype. Its antigen is as yet unknown. TCRdb ran MiXCR on the reads and lists one entry per CDR3 protein. Of approximately 600,000 distinct CDR3 sequences in the sample, around 40% were seen once. The receptor's source is a human donor in good health (CMV status not recorded). Some clones in this sample may be carry-over from other donors' samples. Sample: cultured PBMCs, taken from culture after CMV antigen stimulation.

CDR3 in amino acids: CASSLNDYEQYF. In nucleotides, the CDR3 is TGTGCCAGCAGCTTGAACGACTACGAGCAGTACTTC. The chain couples TRBV7-2 to TRBJ2-7; no firm D call. Looked up from germline, CDR1 is SGHTA and CDR2 is FQGNSA. The length of the CDR3 is 12 residues. V was pared by 3 bases and J by 3 bases, with 6 bases between.